This note documents a single TCR beta chain sequence. Primers: 60 Vbeta forward and 13 Jbeta reverse. The method was immunoSEQ multiplex PCR; TCRdb's version includes in-frame clones alone and lacks a portion of them. The data show about 93,000 clones, with 82% seen just once and 3.5% to 4% held by the top ten. This sample stems from a study of cytomegalovirus exposure and HLA in healthy donors. The TCR was taken from a man aged 45-65 years in good health and CMV-seronegative. The material sequenced was PBMCs.

The CDR3 DNA is TGTGCCAGCAGTGAAGCCCTCCCGGGGGGGCGGGCTGAAGCTTTCTTT. Translation gives CASSEALPGGRAEAFF. The chain carries TRBV2 and TRBJ1-1, with TRBD1 as a possible D gene (6 bases). The V and J ends lost 0 bases and 6 bases respectively, with 17 bases between them. Per germline, CDR1 SNHLY and CDR2 FYNNEI. The CDR3 has 16 residues.